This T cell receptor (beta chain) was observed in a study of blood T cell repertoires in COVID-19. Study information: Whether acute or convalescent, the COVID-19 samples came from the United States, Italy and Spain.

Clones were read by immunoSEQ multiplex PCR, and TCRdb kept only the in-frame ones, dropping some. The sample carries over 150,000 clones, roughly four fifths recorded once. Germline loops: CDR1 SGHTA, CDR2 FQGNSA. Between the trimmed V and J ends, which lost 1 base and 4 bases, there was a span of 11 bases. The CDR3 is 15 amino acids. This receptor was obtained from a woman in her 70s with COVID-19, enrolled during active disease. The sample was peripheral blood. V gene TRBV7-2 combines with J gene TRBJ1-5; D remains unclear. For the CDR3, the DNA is TGTGCCAGCAGCTTAGTCGTACAGAAAAATCAGCCCCAGCATTTT. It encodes CASSLVVQKNQPQHF.